This passage covers 22 T cell receptor beta chains from one sample sequenced in a study of neoadjuvant anti-PD-1 for oral cavity cancer (dated by TCRdb to the early 2020s). Sample time point, as interpreted from the label and publication: before neoadjuvant nivolumab. The receptor library was made with the immunoSEQ multiplex PCR assay. Entries here come from immuneACCESS through TCRdb and include only in-frame sequences with V and J called. Some clones fail to appear in such tables; in the studies checked, an unresolved V gene covers under half of the shortfall, and the cause of the remainder is unknown. Across this sample there are roughly 14,000 clones, with 70% to 75% seen only once. The ten largest clones take up 2.5% to 3.5% of the sample. Source: PBMCs, taken before nivolumab (anti-PD-1) treatment. The receptors derive from a person aged 40-85 years with oral cavity squamous cell carcinoma.

The DNA of the CDR3 is TGTGCCAGCAGTTATGATCTCGGGATTGGTGGCTACACCTTC. Translation: CASSYDLGIGGYTF. The gene calls are TRBV2 and TRBJ1-2; D gene ambiguous. CDR3 length equals 14 residues. With 5 bases removed from V and 7 bases from J, the gap between germline ends came to 17 bases. Germline CDR1 is SNHLY and CDR2 is FYNNEI.

The genes are TRBV5-5 and TRBJ1-3, with D unclear. Germline V gene lookup returns CDR1 SGHKS and CDR2 YYEKEE (reference sequence). This CDR3 comprises 15 residues. Trimming shortened V by 0 bases and J by 0 bases, and 7 bases separated the two germline ends. CDR3 sequence reads: CASSLEADSGNTIYF. In nucleotides, the CDR3 is TGTGCCAGCAGCTTGGAGGCAGACTCTGGAAACACCATATATTTT.

The DNA of the CDR3 is TGTGCCGGGACGGTTAACTATGGCTACACCTTC. Translation gives CAGTVNYGYTF. The chain couples TRBV6-1 to TRBJ1-2; D possibly corresponds to TRBD1 (5 bases). Trimming pared 11 bases from V and 1 base from J, leaving 8 bases between. The CDR3 spans 11 residues. Germline assignment: CDR1 MNHNS and CDR2 SASEGT.

The genes are TRBV30 and TRBJ2-5, with 10 nucleotides matching TRBD2. Germline V gene data show CDR1 as GTSNPN and CDR2 as SVGIG (reference sequence). Trimming removed 0 bases from V and 4 bases from J; junction bases left unmatched: 8. This CDR3 is built from 16 residues. DNA for the CDR3: TGTGCCTGGAGTGTACGAGCGGGGGGGCCGGGAGAGACCCAGTACTTC. Protein: CAWSVRAGGPGETQYF.

The V and J genes are TRBV27 and TRBJ1-1, with D maybe TRBD1 (5 bases). CDR1 is MNHEY, CDR2 SMNVEV, per germline (reference sequence). Trimming removed 2 bases at V and 3 bases at J, with 13 bases between. This CDR3 region has 15 residues. The CDR3 nucleotides are TGTGCCAGCAGTTTAGGGGCGGGAGGAGACACTGAAGCTTTCTTT. Its translation: CASSLGAGGDTEAFF.

The V gene is TRBV7-3, the J gene TRBJ2-1; a possible D gene is TRBD2 (6 bases). The CDR3 covers 15 residues. In germline, CDR1 is SGHTA, CDR2 FQGTGA. Trimming took off 5 bases at V and 3 bases at J, with 14 bases between the two ends. In nucleotides, the CDR3 is TGTGCCAGCAGCCCCGGGAGTTGGTACTACAATGAGCAGTTCTTC. Residues: CASSPGSWYYNEQFF.

The chain couples TRBV6-5 to TRBJ2-7; possible D gene TRBD1, 6 bases. Germline V gives CDR1 MNHEY, CDR2 SVGAGI. This CDR3 is built from 13 residues. Trimming pared 6 bases from V and 5 bases from J, leaving 14 bases between. The CDR3 here is CASSVQGINEQYF. CDR3 nucleotides: TGTGCCAGCAGCGTGCAGGGGATCAACGAGCAGTACTTC.

The chain couples TRBV15 to TRBJ2-7; D gene ambiguous. From germline, CDR1 is LNHNV and CDR2 YYDKDF (reference sequence). The ends were cut back, 0 bases at V and 3 bases at J, with 12 bases in the middle. The CDR3 covers 15 residues. CDR3 region: CATSRDQSRNYEQYF. In DNA, the CDR3 is TGTGCCACCAGCAGAGATCAGTCCAGGAACTACGAGCAGTACTTC. Looking up the rest from reference TRBV15 and TRBJ2-7 gives the full variable domain: DAMVIQNPRYQVTQFGKPVTLSCSQTLNHNVMYWYQQKSSQAPKLLFHYYDKDFNNEADTPDNFQSRRPNTSFCFLDIRSPGLGDTAMYLCATSRDQSRNYEQYFGPGTRLTVT.

The chain joins TRBV13 to TRBJ2-7; 7 nucleotides match TRBD1. V lost 0 bases and J lost 3; bases outside the gene matches: 2. The CDR3 covers 14 residues. Germline values: CDR1 PRHDT, CDR2 FYEKMQ (reference sequence). The CDR3 protein is CASSLGGDSYEQYF. The CDR3, as DNA: TGTGCCAGCAGCTTAGGGGGGGACAGCTACGAGCAGTACTTC.

The chain employs TRBV5-1 and TRBJ2-1; 8 bases map to TRBD2. Germline loops: CDR1 SGHRS, CDR2 YFSETQ. The CDR3 has 14 amino acids. V shed 2 bases and J 8 bases; nucleotides not matched to a gene: 6. CDR3 region: CASSFGSGVDEQFF. The CDR3 DNA sequence: TGCGCCAGCAGCTTTGGTAGCGGGGTGGATGAGCAGTTCTTC.

The V call is TRBV28, the J call TRBJ2-7, with TRBD2 as a possible D gene (6 bases). Germline CDR1 MDHEN, CDR2 SYDVKM. The CDR3 totals 14 residues. V was trimmed by 5 bases and J by 3 bases, leaving 14 bases between them. In DNA, the CDR3 is TGTGCCAGCAGTGGGGGGATGGTCGACTACGAGCAGTACTTC. Translating it yields CASSGGMVDYEQYF.

The CDR3 sequence: CSVEGTGGNEQYF. The CDR3 nucleotides are TGCAGCGTTGAGGGGACAGGGGGTAACGAGCAGTACTTC. The rearrangement joins TRBV29-1 to TRBJ2-7; 11 bases line up with TRBD1. Germline CDR1 SQVTM, CDR2 ANQGSEA. This CDR3 is 13 amino acids long. V lost 3 bases to trimming and J lost 5 bases; unmatched junction nucleotides: 3.

The genes are TRBV4-1 and TRBJ1-1; a possible D gene is TRBD1 (5 bases). CDR1 and CDR2 (germline): MGHRA, YSYEKL. This CDR3 region has 16 residues. The ends were cut back, 0 bases at V and 1 base at J, with 12 bases in the middle. The CDR3 bases are TGCGCCAGCAGCCAAGAAGGGGCCAGGCCGAACACTGAAGCTTTCTTT. This sequence encodes CASSQEGARPNTEAFF.

The CDR3 reads CAGIEPGTITAFF. DNA for the CDR3: TGTGCCGGAATCGAACCCGGGACAATCACGGCTTTCTTT. V and J are TRBV6-1 and TRBJ1-1; D is perhaps TRBD1 (6 bases). The V end lost 11 bases, the J end lost 11 bases, and 24 bases lay between the germline ends. CDR3 size: 13 residues. CDR1 is MNHNS and CDR2 is SASEGT in the germline V gene.

This chain joins TRBV5-1 and TRBJ2-2, with D perhaps TRBD2 (6 bases). V was trimmed by 4 bases and J by 5 bases, leaving 12 bases between them. Germline CDR1 reads SGHRS; CDR2 reads YFSETQ. The CDR3 length is 14 residues. The CDR3 nucleotides read TGCGCCAGCAGCAAAGGGGAGGAAACCGGGGAGCTGTTTTTT. Translation gives CASSKGEETGELFF.

J is TRBJ1-5 and V is TRBV27, with a weak D call TRBD1 (6 bases). Germline V gene lookup returns CDR1 MNHEY and CDR2 SMNVEV (reference sequence). CDR3 length: 14 residues. V lost 2 bases, J lost 7 bases, and 12 bases lay in between. CDR3 in amino acids: CASSLAGAGQPQHF. Written as DNA, the CDR3 is TGTGCCAGCAGTTTAGCGGGGGCAGGGCAGCCCCAGCATTTT.

The rearrangement uses TRBV6-6 and TRBJ2-1, with a weak D call TRBD1 (5 bases). Germline lookup yields CDR1 MNHNY and CDR2 SVGAGI (reference sequence). The CDR3 sequence is 16 residues long. The V gene lost 6 bases and the J gene lost 2 bases, with 17 bases spanning the gap. The CDR3 region is CASRPQASRTYNEQFF. In nucleotides, the CDR3 is TGTGCCAGCAGACCACAGGCTTCGAGGACCTACAATGAGCAGTTCTTC.

This clone was counted between two and nine times. The chain links TRBV6-1 to TRBJ1-3; D is unclear. The ends were cut back, 3 bases at V and 1 base at J, with 16 bases in the middle. The V gene's germline CDR1 is MNHNS and CDR2 SASEGT. This CDR3 is 17 amino acids long. DNA for the CDR3: TGTGCCAGCAGTGATTTCCAGGCCGTGGAGTCTGGAAACACCATATATTTT. Translating it yields CASSDFQAVESGNTIYF.

The chain is built from TRBV6-6 and TRBJ2-1; D ambiguous. Germline V gives CDR1 MNHNY, CDR2 SVGAGI (reference sequence). CDR3 length: 16 amino acids. V gave up 6 bases and J gave up 3 bases, with 18 bases separating them. In DNA form, the CDR3 reads TGTGCCAGCAGCCTGATCCTCACCATATACTACAATGAGCAGTTCTTC. Amino acid sequence: CASSLILTIYYNEQFF.

The chain combines TRBV5-1 with TRBJ2-5, with a weak D call TRBD2 (5 bases). Between the trimmed V and J ends, which lost 0 bases and 5 bases, there was a span of 11 bases. This CDR3 is 14 amino acids long. Germline V lookup: CDR1 SGHRS, CDR2 YFSETQ. CDR3 protein: CASSLEPGGETQYF. The CDR3 region has the DNA TGCGCCAGCAGCTTGGAGCCAGGCGGGGAGACCCAGTACTTC.

The rearrangement links TRBV10-3 to TRBJ1-2; D possibly corresponds to TRBD1 (6 bases). Germline V CDR1 and CDR2: ENHRY, SYGVKD. V lost 1 base and J lost 2, with 11 bases in between. The CDR3 totals 15 residues. The CDR3 loop is CAISEWGAANYGYTF. The DNA of the CDR3 is TGTGCCATCAGTGAGTGGGGGGCGGCGAACTATGGCTACACCTTC.

In its sample, this clone was seen once. The chain couples TRBV19 to TRBJ2-2; 8 bases line up with TRBD2. CDR3 length: 17 amino acids. Germline values: CDR1 LNHDA, CDR2 SQIVND (reference sequence). The ends lost 5 bases at V and 5 bases at J; junction bases unmatched: 13. The CDR3 DNA reads as TGTGCCAGTAGTGCACGGAGCGGGAGCGGGGGTACCGGGGAGCTGTTTTTT. As protein: CASSARSGSGGTGELFF.